These 22 T cell receptor beta chains were all obtained from the same sample, sequenced in a study of cytomegalovirus exposure and HLA in healthy donors. Libraries were prepared by immunoSEQ multiplex PCR; TCRdb keeps only in-frame clonotypes and omits some of them. The repertoire holds approximately 98,000 clones, with approximately 94% as singletons. The sequenced material came from PBMCs. The origin of the receptors is a woman in her late teens or twenties in good health and CMV-seronegative.

The chain couples TRBV2 to TRBJ1-6; D is possibly TRBD1 (5 bases). The CDR3 sequence is 16 residues long. CDR1 SNHLY and CDR2 FYNNEI come from the germline V gene. The germline V and J ends were trimmed by 8 bases and 6 bases, with 20 bases remaining between them. The CDR3 here is CASRREGIGANSPLHF. Written as DNA, the CDR3 is TGTGCCAGCCGGAGGGAGGGGATAGGAGCTAATTCACCCCTCCACTTT.

The chain carries TRBV27 and TRBJ2-1; D not resolved. Deletions cut 7 bases from V and 2 bases from J, with 18 bases between. The CDR3 has 16 residues. From germline, CDR1 is MNHEY and CDR2 SMNVEV (reference sequence). CDR3 residues: CASTSRNRPPYNEQFF. CDR3 sequence (DNA): TGTGCCAGCACCTCTAGGAACCGACCCCCCTACAATGAGCAGTTCTTC.

The sample holds one count of this clone. The chain recombines TRBV9 with TRBJ2-1; 7 bases are shared with TRBD2. The CDR3 sequence is 19 residues long. CDR1 and CDR2 (germline): SGDLS, YYNGEE. The J segment lost 9 bases and the V segment lost 0 bases, leaving 21 bases of the junction unmatched. CDR3 sequence reads: CASSVVRGDAPAPTSEQFF. DNA of the CDR3: TGTGCCAGCAGCGTAGTCCGGGGGGATGCACCTGCTCCTACAAGTGAGCAGTTCTTC. Filled out from reference TRBV9 and TRBJ2-1, the complete variable domain reads DSGVTQTPKHLITATGQRVTLRCSPRSGDLSVYWYQQSLDQGLQFLIQYYNGEERAKGNILERFSAQQFPDLHSELNLSSLELGDSALYFCASSVVRGDAPAPTSEQFFGPGTRLTVL.

This chain uses TRBV2 with TRBJ2-3; D remains unclear. Between the trimmed V and J ends, which lost 3 bases and 3 bases, there was a span of 10 bases. The CDR3 extends over 14 amino acids. Germline lookup yields CDR1 SNHLY and CDR2 FYNNEI. CDR3 bases: TGTGCCAGCAGTGATAGTCGAGCGACAGATACGCAGTATTTT. This codes for CASSDSRATDTQYF.

This clone is a singleton in its sample. The chain combines TRBV27 with TRBJ1-5, with unresolved D. CDR1 is MNHEY and CDR2 is SMNVEV in the germline V gene (reference sequence). V was shortened by 3 bases and J by 3 bases, with 18 bases between the two germline ends. The CDR3 length is 17 residues. CDR3 sequence (DNA): TGTGCCAGCAGTTTCCCGGGGAACTCCGACACCAATCAGCCCCAGCATTTT. This translates into CASSFPGNSDTNQPQHF.

The V and J genes are TRBV9 and TRBJ2-1, with TRBD2 matching 10 bases. Germline V CDR1 and CDR2: SGDLS, YYNGEE. This CDR3 comprises 16 residues. J gave up 12 bases and V 2 bases, and 14 bases lay outside the gene matches. The CDR3 nucleotides read TGTGCCAGCAGCGTCTTAGAGCGGGGGGGACTCGGTGGGCAGTTCTTC. Encoded protein: CASSVLERGGLGGQFF.

The chain is built from TRBV11-2 and TRBJ2-1; TRBD2 might be the D (5 bases). CDR1 is SGHAT, CDR2 FQNNGV, per germline. The V end was cut by 5 bases, the J end by 6 bases, with 11 bases between. The CDR3 spans 13 residues. CDR3: CASSPTSFNEQFF. CDR3 sequence (DNA): TGTGCCAGCAGCCCCACTAGTTTCAATGAGCAGTTCTTC.

The rearrangement uses TRBV7-2 and TRBJ2-5; the match to TRBD2 covers 9 bases. Germline lookup yields CDR1 SGHTA and CDR2 FQGNSA. CDR3 length equals 17 residues. V trimming: 2 bases; J trimming: 5 bases; junction bases outside the gene matches: 12. CDR3 sequence: CASSLIGGGARSETQYF. Here the CDR3 DNA reads TGTGCCAGCAGCTTAATTGGCGGGGGGGCTCGGAGTGAGACCCAGTACTTC.

The chain carries TRBV6-1 and TRBJ2-1, with 10 bases that match TRBD2. The length of the CDR3 is 15 residues. The V gene end was trimmed by 2 bases and the J gene end by 4 bases; junction bases not matched to a gene: 2. The V gene's germline CDR1 is MNHNS and CDR2 SASEGT. CDR3 in amino acids: CASSETLAGYNEQFF. CDR3 nucleotides: TGTGCCAGCAGTGAAACACTAGCGGGGTACAATGAGCAGTTCTTC.

The J gene is TRBJ2-7, the V gene TRBV18; TRBD2 matches at 11 bases. Per germline, CDR1 KGHSH and CDR2 LQKENI. Trimming at V came to 4 bases and at J to 5 bases, leaving 10 bases not matched to a gene. The CDR3 has 16 amino acids. CDR3 in DNA: TGTGCCAGCTCACTAGGGCCTAGCGGGGGGAGCAACGAGCAGTACTTC. It yields the protein CASSLGPSGGSNEQYF.

The chain combines TRBV2 with TRBJ2-5; TRBD1 matches 7 bases. There are 16 residues in the CDR3. Germline CDR1 reads SNHLY; CDR2 reads FYNNEI. Germline trimming cut 6 bases from V and 2 bases from J; bases unmatched to any gene: 12. This chain's CDR3 is CASSGEKGGLQETQYF. The CDR3 DNA is TGTGCCAGCAGCGGCGAGAAAGGGGGCTTACAAGAGACCCAGTACTTC. The full variable domain, its missing parts supplied by reference TRBV2 and TRBJ2-5, is EPEVTQTPSHQVTQMGQEVILRCVPISNHLYFYWYRQILGQKVEFLVSFYNNEISEKSEIFDDQFSVERPDGSNFTLKIRSTKLEDSAMYFCASSGEKGGLQETQYFGPGTRLLVL.

This clone was detected only once. V is TRBV7-9 and J is TRBJ1-4, with 7 positions matching TRBD1. This CDR3 is built from 14 residues. Germline trimming cut 6 bases from V and 5 bases from J; bases unmatched to any gene: 6. Germline CDR1 and CDR2: SEHNR and FQNEAQ (reference sequence). The CDR3 is CASSYPGQNEKLFF. Written as DNA, the CDR3 is TGTGCCAGCAGTTATCCGGGACAGAATGAAAAACTGTTTTTT.

This sequence joins TRBV11-2 and TRBJ2-5, with D tentatively TRBD2 (6 bases). Germline values: CDR1 SGHAT, CDR2 FQNNGV. Trimming shortened V by 5 bases and J by 5 bases, and 18 bases separated the two germline ends. This CDR3 has 15 amino acids. The CDR3 sequence: CASSQFPGRYETQYF. As DNA, the CDR3 is TGTGCCAGCAGCCAATTCCCAGGGAGGTACGAGACCCAGTACTTC.

V usage is TRBV5-4 and J usage is TRBJ1-1; 7 bases map to TRBD1. Per the germline V gene, CDR1 is SGHNT and CDR2 is YYREEE (reference sequence). The V and J ends lost 2 bases and 9 bases, in that order; junction bases with no gene match: 7. The CDR3 sequence is 13 residues long. DNA for the CDR3: TGTGCCAGCAGCTTACCCCCGGGACAGCAAGCTTTCTTT. Its protein product is CASSLPPGQQAFF.

V gene TRBV25-1 combines with J gene TRBJ2-5, with D possibly being TRBD2 (5 bases). V lost 1 base and J lost 4, with 7 bases in between. The CDR3 is 13 amino acids. The germline V gene has CDR1 MGHDK and CDR2 SYGVNS. CDR3 protein: CASSELGGETQYF. The CDR3 DNA reads TGTGCCAGCAGTGAATTAGGAGGAGAGACCCAGTACTTC.

The chain uses TRBV7-2 and TRBJ2-5; a weak D match, TRBD2 (6 bases). The CDR3 extends over 14 amino acids. V was trimmed by 5 bases and J by 5 bases, leaving 15 bases between them. Germline CDR1 SGHTA, CDR2 FQGNSA. CDR3 sequence reads: CASSLTGVRETQYF. The CDR3 DNA reads as TGTGCCAGCAGCCTTACGGGGGTCCGCGAGACCCAGTACTTC.

The chain links TRBV5-6 to TRBJ1-1, with D perhaps TRBD1 (6 bases). This CDR3 contains 14 residues. V was pared by 4 bases and J by 8 bases, with 18 bases between. Germline-derived CDR1 and CDR2 are SGHDT and YYEEEE. CDR3 sequence: CASSPMTGTLEAFF. DNA of the CDR3: TGTGCCAGCAGCCCAATGACAGGTACCCTAGAAGCTTTCTTT.

V is TRBV19 and J is TRBJ1-5, with D unresolved. The CDR3 sequence is 15 residues long. CDR1 and CDR2 (germline): LNHDA, SQIVND (reference sequence). Trimming removed 0 bases at V and 1 base at J, with 7 bases between. CDR3 DNA: TGTGCCAGTAGTATAGAGGCAAAGAGCAATCAGCCCCAGCATTTT. Translating gives CASSIEAKSNQPQHF.

V usage is TRBV7-3 and J usage is TRBJ2-3; D is undetermined. Trimming removed 5 bases from V and 4 bases from J, with 10 bases in between. CDR1 is SGHTA, CDR2 FQGTGA, per germline. The CDR3 has 13 residues. CDR3 DNA sequence: TGTGCCAGCAGCCCCCCGGCGGCAGATACGCAGTATTTT. Translation gives CASSPPAADTQYF.

V is TRBV6-5 and J is TRBJ2-7; a possible D gene is TRBD2 (6 bases). Germline CDR1 reads MNHEY; CDR2 reads SVGAGI. The CDR3 is 14 amino acids. The ends were cut back, 4 bases at V and 0 bases at J, with 10 bases in the middle. The CDR3, as DNA: TGTGCCAGCAGTTCGGCGGGGCCCTCCTACGAGCAGTACTTC. Protein product: CASSSAGPSYEQYF.

This clone has just a few counts. The rearrangement uses TRBV5-8 and TRBJ1-6; 11 bases agree with TRBD1. J lost 10 bases, V lost 2 bases, and 5 bases had no gene match. This CDR3 comprises 15 residues. Germline V gene lookup returns CDR1 SGHTS and CDR2 YDEGEE. In nucleotides, the CDR3 is TGTGCCAGCAGCTTCGGGACAGGGGGATTCTCACCCCTCCACTTT. As protein: CASSFGTGGFSPLHF.

The V gene is TRBV6-5, the J gene TRBJ1-4; unclear D gene. The germline V and J ends were trimmed by 6 bases and 8 bases, with 16 bases remaining between them. The CDR3 runs 14 residues. Per the germline V gene, CDR1 is MNHEY and CDR2 is SVGAGI. The CDR3 DNA reads TGTGCCAGCAGAAGACGGGAATCTGTGGAAAAACTGTTTTTT. Residues: CASRRRESVEKLFF.